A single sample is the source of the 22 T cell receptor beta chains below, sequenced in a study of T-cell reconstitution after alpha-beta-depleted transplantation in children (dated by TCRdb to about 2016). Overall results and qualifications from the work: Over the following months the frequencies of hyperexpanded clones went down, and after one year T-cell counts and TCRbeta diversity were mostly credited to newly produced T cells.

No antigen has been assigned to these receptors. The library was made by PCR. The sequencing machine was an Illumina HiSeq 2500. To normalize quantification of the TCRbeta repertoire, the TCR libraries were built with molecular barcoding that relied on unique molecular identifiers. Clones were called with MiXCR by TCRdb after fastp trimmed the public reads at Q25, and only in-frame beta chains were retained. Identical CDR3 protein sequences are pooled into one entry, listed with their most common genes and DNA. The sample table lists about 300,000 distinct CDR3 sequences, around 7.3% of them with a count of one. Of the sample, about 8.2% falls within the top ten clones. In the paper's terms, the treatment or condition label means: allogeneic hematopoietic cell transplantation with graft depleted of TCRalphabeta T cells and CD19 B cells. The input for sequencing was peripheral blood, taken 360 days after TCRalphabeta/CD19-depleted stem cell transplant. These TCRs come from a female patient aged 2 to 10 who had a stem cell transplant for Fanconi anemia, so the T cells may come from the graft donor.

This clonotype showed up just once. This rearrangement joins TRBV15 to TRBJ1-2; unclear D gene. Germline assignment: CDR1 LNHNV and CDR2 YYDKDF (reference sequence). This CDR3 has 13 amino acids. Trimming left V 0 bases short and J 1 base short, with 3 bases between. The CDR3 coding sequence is TGTGCCACCAGCAGAGATGGTAACTATGGCTACACCTTC. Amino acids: CATSRDGNYGYTF.

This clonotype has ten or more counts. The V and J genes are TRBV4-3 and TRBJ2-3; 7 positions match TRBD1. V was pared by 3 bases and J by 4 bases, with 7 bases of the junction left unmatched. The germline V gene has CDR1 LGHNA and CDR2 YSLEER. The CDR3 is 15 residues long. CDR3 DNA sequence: TGCGCCAGCAGCCACCTGAGGGGGCCGGCAGATACGCAGTATTTT. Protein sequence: CASSHLRGPADTQYF.

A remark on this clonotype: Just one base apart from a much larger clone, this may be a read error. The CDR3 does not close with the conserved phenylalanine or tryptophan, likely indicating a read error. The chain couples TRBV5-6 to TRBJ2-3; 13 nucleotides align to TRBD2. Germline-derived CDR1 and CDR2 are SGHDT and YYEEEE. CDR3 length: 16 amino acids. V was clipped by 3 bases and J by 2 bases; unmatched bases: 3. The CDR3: CASSWGTSGTTDTQYL. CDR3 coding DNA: TGTGCCAGCAGCTGGGGGACTAGCGGGACCACAGATACGCAGTATTTG.

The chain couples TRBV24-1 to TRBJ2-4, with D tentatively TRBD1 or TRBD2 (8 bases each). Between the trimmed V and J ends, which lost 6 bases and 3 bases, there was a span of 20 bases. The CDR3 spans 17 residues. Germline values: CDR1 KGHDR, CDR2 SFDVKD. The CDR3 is CATSQTGAGGDKNIQYF. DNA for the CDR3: TGTGCCACCAGTCAGACAGGGGCGGGGGGTGACAAAAACATTCAGTACTTC.

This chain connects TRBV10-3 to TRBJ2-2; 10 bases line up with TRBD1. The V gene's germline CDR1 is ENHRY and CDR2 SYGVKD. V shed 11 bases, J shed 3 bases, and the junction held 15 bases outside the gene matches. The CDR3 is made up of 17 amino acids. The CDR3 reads CASLGVLGQGDTGELFF. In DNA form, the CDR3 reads TGTGCCTCATTGGGGGTCCTAGGACAGGGGGACACCGGGGAGCTGTTTTTT.

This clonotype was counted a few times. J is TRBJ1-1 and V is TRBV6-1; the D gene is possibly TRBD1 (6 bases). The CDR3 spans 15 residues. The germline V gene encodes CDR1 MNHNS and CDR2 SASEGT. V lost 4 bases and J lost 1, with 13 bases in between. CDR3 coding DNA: TGTGCCAGCAGTGCTCCGGGACATGCGAACACTGAAGCTTTCTTT. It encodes CASSAPGHANTEAFF.

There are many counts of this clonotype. Here the CDR3 reads CASSLSGLGSPLHF. DNA of the CDR3: TGTGCCAGCAGTTTATCGGGGTTGGGATCACCCCTCCACTTT. V is TRBV27 and J is TRBJ1-6; D remains unclear. V shed 0 bases and J shed 10 bases, with 10 bases lying between them. The CDR3 length is 14 residues. Germline CDR1 reads MNHEY; CDR2 reads SMNVEV (reference sequence).

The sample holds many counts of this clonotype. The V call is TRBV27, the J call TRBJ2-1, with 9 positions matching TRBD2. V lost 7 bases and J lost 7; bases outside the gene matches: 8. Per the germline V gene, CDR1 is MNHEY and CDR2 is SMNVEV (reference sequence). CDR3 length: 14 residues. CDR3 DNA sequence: TGTGCCAGCATCGCACTAGCGGGTGTTAATGAGCAGTTCTTC. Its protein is CASIALAGVNEQFF.

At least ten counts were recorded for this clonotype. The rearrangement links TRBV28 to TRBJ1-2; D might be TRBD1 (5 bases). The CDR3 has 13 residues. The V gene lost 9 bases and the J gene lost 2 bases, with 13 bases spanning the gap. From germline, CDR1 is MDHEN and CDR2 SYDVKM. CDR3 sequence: CASDLGANYGYTF. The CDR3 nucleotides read TGTGCCAGTGATCTAGGGGCGAACTATGGCTACACCTTC.

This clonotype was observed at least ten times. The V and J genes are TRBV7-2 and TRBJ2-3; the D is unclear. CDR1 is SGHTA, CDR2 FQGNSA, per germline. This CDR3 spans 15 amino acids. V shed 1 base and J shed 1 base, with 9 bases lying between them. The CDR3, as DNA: TGTGCCAGCAGCTTAGAAGCTGGCGGCACAGATACGCAGTATTTT. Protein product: CASSLEAGGTDTQYF.

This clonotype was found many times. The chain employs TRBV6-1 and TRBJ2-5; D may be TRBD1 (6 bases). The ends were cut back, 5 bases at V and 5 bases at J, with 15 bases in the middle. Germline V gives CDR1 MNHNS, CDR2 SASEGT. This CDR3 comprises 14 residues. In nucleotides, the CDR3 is TGTGCCAGCAGTCCACGGGGACAACGGGAGACCCAGTACTTC. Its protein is CASSPRGQRETQYF.

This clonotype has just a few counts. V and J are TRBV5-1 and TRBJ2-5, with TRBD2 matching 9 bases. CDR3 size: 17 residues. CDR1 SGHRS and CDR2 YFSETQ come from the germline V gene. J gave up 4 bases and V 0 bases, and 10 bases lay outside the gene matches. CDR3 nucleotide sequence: TGCGCCAGCAGCTTGGCCTTGGGACTAGCTAGAGGAGAGACCCAGTACTTC. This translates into CASSLALGLARGETQYF.

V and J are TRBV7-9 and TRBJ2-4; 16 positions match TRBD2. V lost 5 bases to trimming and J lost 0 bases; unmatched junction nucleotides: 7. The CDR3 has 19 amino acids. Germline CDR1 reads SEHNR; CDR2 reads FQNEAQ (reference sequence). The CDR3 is CASSTGLAGGKLAKNIQYF. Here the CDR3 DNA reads TGTGCCAGCAGCACGGGACTAGCGGGGGGGAAACTAGCCAAAAACATTCAGTACTTC.

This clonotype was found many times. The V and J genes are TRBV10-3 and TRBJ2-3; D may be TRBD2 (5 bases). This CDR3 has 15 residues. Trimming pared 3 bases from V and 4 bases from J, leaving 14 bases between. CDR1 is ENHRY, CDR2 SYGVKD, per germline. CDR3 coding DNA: TGTGCCATCAGTGAAGAGCAGCGGTGGGCAGATACGCAGTATTTT. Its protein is CAISEEQRWADTQYF.

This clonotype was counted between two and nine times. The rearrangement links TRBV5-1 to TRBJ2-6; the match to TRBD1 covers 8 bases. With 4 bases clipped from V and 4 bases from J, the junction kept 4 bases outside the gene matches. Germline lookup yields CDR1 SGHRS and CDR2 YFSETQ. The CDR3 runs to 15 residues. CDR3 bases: TGCGCCAGCAGCAGGACAGGGCCCGGGGCCAACGTCCTGACTTTC. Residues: CASSRTGPGANVLTF.

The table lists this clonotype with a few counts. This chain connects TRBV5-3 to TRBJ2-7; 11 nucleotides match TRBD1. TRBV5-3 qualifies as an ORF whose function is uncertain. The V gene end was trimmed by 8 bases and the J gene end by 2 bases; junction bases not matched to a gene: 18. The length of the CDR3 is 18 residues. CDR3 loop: CARGAPEGTGGKTYEQYF. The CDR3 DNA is TGTGCCAGGGGCGCTCCCGAGGGGACAGGGGGTAAGACCTACGAGCAGTACTTC.

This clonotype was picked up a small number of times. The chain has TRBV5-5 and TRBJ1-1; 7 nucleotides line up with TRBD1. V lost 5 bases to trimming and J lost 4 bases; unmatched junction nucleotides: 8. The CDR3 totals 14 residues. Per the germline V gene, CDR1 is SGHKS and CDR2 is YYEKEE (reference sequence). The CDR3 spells CASRRGTESTEAFF. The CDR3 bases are TGTGCCAGCAGACGCGGGACAGAGAGCACTGAAGCTTTCTTT.

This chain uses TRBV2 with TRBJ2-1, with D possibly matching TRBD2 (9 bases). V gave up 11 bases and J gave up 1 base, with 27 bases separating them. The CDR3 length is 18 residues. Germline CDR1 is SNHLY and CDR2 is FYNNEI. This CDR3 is CALSGVDRGLASYNEQFF. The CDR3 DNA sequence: TGTGCCCTCAGTGGGGTTGACAGGGGACTAGCTTCCTACAATGAGCAGTTCTTC. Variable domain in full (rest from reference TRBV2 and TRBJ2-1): EPEVTQTPSHQVTQMGQEVILRCVPISNHLYFYWYRQILGQKVEFLVSFYNNEISEKSEIFDDQFSVERPDGSNFTLKIRSTKLEDSAMYFCALSGVDRGLASYNEQFFGPGTRLTVL.

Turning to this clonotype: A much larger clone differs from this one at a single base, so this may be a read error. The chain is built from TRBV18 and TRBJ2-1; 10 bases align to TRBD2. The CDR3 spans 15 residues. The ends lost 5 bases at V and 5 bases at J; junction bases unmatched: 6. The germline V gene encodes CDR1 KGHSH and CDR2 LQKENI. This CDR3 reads CASSVRTSGNNEQFF. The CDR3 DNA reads TGTGCCAGCTCAGTCCGGACTAGCGGAAACAATGAGCAGTTCTTC.

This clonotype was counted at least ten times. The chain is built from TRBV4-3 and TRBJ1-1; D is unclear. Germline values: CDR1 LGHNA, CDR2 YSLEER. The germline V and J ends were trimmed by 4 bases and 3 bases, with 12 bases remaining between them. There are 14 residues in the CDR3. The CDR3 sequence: CASSRYREDTEAFF. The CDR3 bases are TGCGCCAGCAGCCGTTACCGAGAGGACACTGAAGCTTTCTTT.

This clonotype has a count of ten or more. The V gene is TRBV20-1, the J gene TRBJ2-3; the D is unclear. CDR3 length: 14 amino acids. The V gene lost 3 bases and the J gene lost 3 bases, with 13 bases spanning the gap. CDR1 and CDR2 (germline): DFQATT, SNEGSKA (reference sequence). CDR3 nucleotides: TGCAGTGCTAGTAATTCGGGTGAAACAGATACGCAGTATTTT. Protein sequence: CSASNSGETDTQYF.

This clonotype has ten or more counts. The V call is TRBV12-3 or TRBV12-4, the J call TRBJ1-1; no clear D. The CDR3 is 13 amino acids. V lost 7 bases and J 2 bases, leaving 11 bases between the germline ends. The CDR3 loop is CASNRNINTEAFF. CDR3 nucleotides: TGTGCCAGCAATAGAAATATCAACACTGAAGCTTTCTTT.